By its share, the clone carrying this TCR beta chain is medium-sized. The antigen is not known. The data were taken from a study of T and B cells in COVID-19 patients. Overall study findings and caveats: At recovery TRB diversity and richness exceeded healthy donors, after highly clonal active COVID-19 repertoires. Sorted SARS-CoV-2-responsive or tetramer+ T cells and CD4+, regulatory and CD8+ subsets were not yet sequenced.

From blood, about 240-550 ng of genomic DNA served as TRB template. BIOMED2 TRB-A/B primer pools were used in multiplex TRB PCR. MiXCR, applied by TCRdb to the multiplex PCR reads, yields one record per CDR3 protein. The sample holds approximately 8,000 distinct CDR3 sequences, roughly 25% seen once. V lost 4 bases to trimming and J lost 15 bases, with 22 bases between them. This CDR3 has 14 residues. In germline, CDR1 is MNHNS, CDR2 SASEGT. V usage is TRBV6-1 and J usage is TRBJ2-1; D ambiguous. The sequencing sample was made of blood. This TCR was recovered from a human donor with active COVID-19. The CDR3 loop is CASSVSSDKPYPFF. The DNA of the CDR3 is TGTGCCAGCAGTGTTAGCTCAGACAAACCCTATCCGTTCTTC.